Following are 10 T cell receptor beta chains from one sample sequenced in a study of CD8+ T cells in alopecia areata. Investigators isolated RNA and reverse transcribed it into cDNA to act as the sequencing template. TCRdb keeps only in-frame clones here, not all; method: immunoSEQ multiplex PCR. This table holds 50,000 to 80,000 clones, around 40% found once. The material sequenced was NKG2D-low CD8+ T cells sorted from blood. The receptors were gathered from a human donor with alopecia areata.

This sequence joins TRBV9 and TRBJ2-3; D could derive from TRBD1 or TRBD2 (5 bases each). This CDR3 comprises 20 residues. Germline values: CDR1 SGDLS, CDR2 YYNGEE. V lost 4 bases and J 2 bases, leaving 29 bases between the germline ends. The CDR3 sequence is CASSPEGSHIPPPSTDTQYF. CDR3 sequence (DNA): TGTGCCAGCAGCCCCGAGGGGAGCCACATTCCACCTCCATCCACAGATACGCAGTATTTT.

The rearrangement uses TRBV29-1 and TRBJ2-7; perhaps TRBD1 as D (6 bases). The CDR3 extends over 13 amino acids. Germline V gene lookup returns CDR1 SQVTM and CDR2 ANQGSEA. The CDR3 nucleotides are TGCACCGTCCAGGGGCCCCTTACCTACGAGCAGTACTTC. Translated: CTVQGPLTYEQYF.

This clone was observed a handful of times. The chain couples TRBV29-1 to TRBJ2-3; D is undetermined. The germline CDR1 and CDR2 sequences are SQVTM and ANQGSEA. V was clipped by 6 bases and J by 2 bases, with 12 bases between them. CDR3 size: 13 residues. CDR3 loop: CSVGIEDTDTQYF. The CDR3 DNA reads TGCAGCGTCGGCATCGAAGACACAGATACGCAGTATTTT.

This chain links TRBV27 with TRBJ2-3, with a weak D call TRBD1 (6 bases). Deletions cut 7 bases from V and 4 bases from J, with 15 bases between. The CDR3 extends over 14 amino acids. CDR1 is MNHEY and CDR2 is SMNVEV in the germline V gene (reference sequence). DNA of the CDR3: TGTGCCAGCAACATACAGGGAGCGGCAGATACGCAGTATTTT. Translated, it gives CASNIQGAADTQYF.

The genes are TRBV7-9 and TRBJ2-6, with a weak D call TRBD1 (6 bases). CDR3 length: 17 amino acids. V was cut by 5 bases and J by 0 bases, with 14 bases left in between. Germline CDR1 is SEHNR and CDR2 is FQNEAQ (reference sequence). For the CDR3, the DNA is TGTGCCAGCAGCCCCAGAACAGGGTACTCTGGGGCCAACGTCCTGACTTTC. It codes for CASSPRTGYSGANVLTF.

The chain couples TRBV5-1 to TRBJ2-4, with D possibly being TRBD1 (5 bases). The CDR3 loop spans 15 amino acids. Germline-derived CDR1 and CDR2 are SGHRS and YFSETQ. Trimming removed 0 bases at V and 5 bases at J, with 12 bases between. CDR3 loop: CASSLVDSTQNIQYF. For the CDR3, the DNA is TGCGCCAGCAGCTTGGTCGACAGCACTCAAAACATTCAGTACTTC.

This clone was detected only once. CDR3 in amino acids: CASSLSGGNEQFF. For the CDR3, the DNA is TGTGCCAGCAGTTTATCTGGGGGCAATGAGCAGTTCTTC. The rearrangement links TRBV27 to TRBJ2-1; D tentatively fits TRBD1 or TRBD2 (5 bases each). This CDR3 has 13 residues. The V and J ends lost 0 bases and 6 bases respectively, with 6 bases between them. In germline, CDR1 is MNHEY, CDR2 SMNVEV (reference sequence).

CDR3 loop: CAWSVRLGYGYTF. CDR3 DNA: TGTGCCTGGAGTGTTAGGTTGGGCTATGGCTACACCTTC. J is TRBJ1-2 and V is TRBV30; no definite D call. The length of the CDR3 is 13 residues. With 0 bases removed from V and 4 bases from J, the gap between germline ends came to 9 bases. The germline V gene has CDR1 GTSNPN and CDR2 SVGIG (reference sequence).

The chain employs TRBV27 and TRBJ2-7, with a possible D match to TRBD2 (5 bases). Trimming left V 3 bases short and J 0 bases short, with 15 bases between. CDR3 size: 16 residues. CDR1 and CDR2 (germline): MNHEY, SMNVEV (reference sequence). The DNA of the CDR3 is TGTGCCAGCAGTTTCCAGCTAGTAGGGAGCTCCTACGAGCAGTACTTC. Protein product: CASSFQLVGSSYEQYF.

The chain joins TRBV30 to TRBJ2-7; 10 positions agree with TRBD2. Germline values: CDR1 GTSNPN, CDR2 SVGIG (reference sequence). There are 13 residues in the CDR3. J was trimmed by 2 bases and V by 5 bases; bases with no gene match: 3. The CDR3 DNA reads TGTGCCTGGGGACTAGCGGACCCCTACGAGCAGTACTTC. Translation gives CAWGLADPYEQYF.